This entry concerns a single T cell receptor beta chain. Its recognized antigen is unknown. Base qualities were left out, and no much larger clone turns up one base away. The roughly 37 donors, aged about 6 to 95 years, were systemically healthy Caucasian individuals from Russia. About 9.1 milliliters of peripheral blood were collected from each donor into EDTA-treated Vacutainer tubes. PBMCs were isolated by Ficoll-Paque density-gradient centrifugation, with at least 6 million obtained per sample. Trizol reagent was used to extract total RNA from PBMCs, with at least 5.5 micrograms per sample. Naive CD45RAhigh/CD27high T cell percentages were measured by flow cytometry on a PBMC aliquot from every donor. The data derive from a study of blood T cells in healthy people across ages (dated by TCRdb to about 2015). Describing the broader study: In model experiments, template switching captured about one uniquely barcoded TCR beta cDNA molecule for every two T cells. Age-related changes in TCR beta repertoire diversity were measured in the study by deep sequencing normalized with unique cDNA molecular identifiers. The donors were divided into four age groups: young (average around 15 years), middle-aged (about 40), aged (about 61) and long-lived (about 80). To avoid experimental bias, donors of different ages were distributed randomly across sequencing lanes. For two donors (one aged 18 to 30 and one aged 80 or older), the study analyzed two additional independent replicas of 1 million unique cDNA reads from the same blood draw.

The library was built by means of 5' RACE. The instrument was an Illumina HiSeq 2500. The second PCR ran for roughly 6 to 11 cycles and used a J-beta primer mix along with a sample-barcoded 5' primer. A template-switch 5' adaptor carrying 12 random nucleotides introduced a unique molecular identifier onto each TCR beta cDNA molecule. Each sample yielded at least 3 million CDR3-containing paired-end reads. First-strand cDNA synthesis was performed from all RNA using the Mint cDNA synthesis kit, with priming by a TRBC-specific oligonucleotide. After uracil-DNA glycosylase treatment, a first 18-cycle PCR used universal primers M1SS and BC2_uni_R on all cDNA. Regarding the original processing steps: For normalization, 1 million high-quality reads were randomly selected from each sample, with every read carrying a distinct molecular identifier. Reads with shared molecular identifiers were discarded instead of being binned into consensus sequences. MiTCR, set to a Q25 quality threshold and the strictest error-elimination algorithm, was used for CDR3 identification, clonotype clustering and error correction. A nonparametric unseen species model with Euler transformation was used to estimate lower-bound total TCR beta diversity. TCRdb's own reprocessing of the public reads used fastp at Q25 and MiXCR and kept productive beta chains. Under each unique CDR3 protein, matching rows form one entry showing the most common genes and DNA. The V and J calls and clone size come from TCRdb's table, not from the authors' own analysis. The table for this sample lists roughly 1,500,000 distinct CDR3 sequences; around 42% of them were counted only once. The top ten constitute roughly 8.2% of the sample.

CDR1 and CDR2, per the germline V gene, are SNHLY and FYNNEI. Trimming removed 6 bases from V and 1 base from J; the gene matches leave 5 bases unexplained. The CDR3 numbers 15 residues from cysteine through phenylalanine. Of the read, only the CDR3 DNA is kept; its 45 bases are in frame from base 1. General findings and caveats noted by the study authors: Estimates of total diversity from one million sequenced T cells were regarded as lower bounds and underestimates. Observed TCR beta diversity per million T cells fell roughly linearly with age, and a significant reduction was already apparent by age around 40. Compared with the aged group, more naive CD4+ T cells, fewer expanded clones and increased TCR diversity were shown by the long-lived group, suggesting age selection. The percentage of naive T cells measured by flow cytometry correlated strongly with observed TCR beta diversity. The CMV infection status of donors was not known, potentially confounding age-related changes in expanded clonotypes. Because profiling used bulk unsorted PBMCs, naive and antigen-experienced compartments could not be compared conclusively.

Recombination joined TRBV2 with TRBJ1-5; TRBD1 matches 8 bases in the middle. This TCR derives from a woman aged 18 to 35 in good health. The sequencing input was blood. This receptor has the CDR3 CASRQQGVSNQPQHF. In nucleotides, the sequence is TGTGCCAGCAGACAACAGGGGGTGAGCAATCAGCCCCAGCATTTT.